This TCR beta chain was sequenced in a study of technical replicates of blood from a few donors. The CDR3 length is 13 residues. Germline assignment: CDR1 LGHNA and CDR2 YNFKEQ. Trimming stripped 4 bases from V and 7 bases from J, with 11 bases between. Some clones are missing from TCRdb's copy, which holds only in-frame ones; the method was immunoSEQ multiplex PCR. The table lists 80,000 or so clones, about 96% of them singletons. This TCR came from a human donor in good health. The chain joins TRBV4-2 to TRBJ1-3; possibly TRBD1 for D (6 bases). The sequenced material came from T cells isolated from PBMCs. The CDR3 spells CASSRGGGNTIYF. The DNA for the CDR3 is TGTGCCAGCAGCCGGGGGGGCGGGAACACCATATATTTT.